The 29 T cell receptor beta chains listed next were all sequenced from one sample in a study of shared clonotypes between healthy human individuals. The method was immunoSEQ multiplex PCR; TCRdb's version includes in-frame clones alone and lacks a portion of them. This table holds around 700,000 clones, approximately 79% found once. The specimen was memory CD4+ T cells sorted from blood. The subset is: CD45RA-negative fraction. The receptors were gathered from a woman in her thirties in good health.

The chain couples TRBV5-6 to TRBJ2-5, with D perhaps TRBD1 or TRBD2 (5 bases each). V lost 4 bases and J lost 1, with 17 bases in between. The length of the CDR3 is 16 residues. In germline, CDR1 is SGHDT, CDR2 YYEEEE. CDR3 bases: TGTGCCAGCAGCATATTTAGTGAGGGGACCCAAGAGACCCAGTACTTC. Translation: CASSIFSEGTQETQYF.

As concerns this clone: The sample has other DNA sequences that encode this CDR3 too. The rearrangement links TRBV5-1 to TRBJ1-1; D is ambiguous. Germline loops: CDR1 SGHRS, CDR2 YFSETQ. Trimming stripped 1 base from V and 1 base from J, with 5 bases between. The CDR3 contains 13 residues. CDR3 protein: CASSLSPNTEAFF. CDR3 in DNA: TGCGCCAGCAGCTTGAGTCCGAACACTGAAGCTTTCTTT.

At least ten counts were recorded for this clone. This chain connects TRBV5-1 to TRBJ2-7; 8 bases are shared with TRBD2. This CDR3 contains 15 residues. Germline V gene sequence: CDR1 SGHRS, CDR2 YFSETQ. V trimming: 0 bases; J trimming: 2 bases; junction bases outside the gene matches: 4. CDR3 loop: CASSLAGTSPYEQYF. The DNA of the CDR3 is TGCGCCAGCAGCTTGGCTGGGACTAGTCCCTACGAGCAGTACTTC. Full variable domain (rest looked up from reference TRBV5-1 and TRBJ2-7): KAGVTQTPRYLIKTRGQQVTLSCSPISGHRSVSWYQQTPGQGLQFLFEYFSETQRNKGNFPGRFSGRQFSNSRSEMNVSTLELGDSALYLCASSLAGTSPYEQYFGPGTRLTVT.

The gene calls are TRBV29-1 and TRBJ1-1; a weak D match, TRBD1 (6 bases). Germline V lookup: CDR1 SQVTM, CDR2 ANQGSEA. The CDR3 covers 13 residues. V was shortened by 2 bases and J by 11 bases, with 18 bases between the two germline ends. In DNA form, the CDR3 reads TGCAGCGTTGAACCCCCCGGCCGGGGGCGGGCTTTCTTT. Amino acid sequence: CSVEPPGRGRAFF.

The chain uses TRBV2 and TRBJ1-1; a weak D match, TRBD1 (5 bases). The CDR3 runs to 14 residues. Germline V CDR1 and CDR2: SNHLY, FYNNEI. V was shortened by 1 base and J by 6 bases, with 12 bases between the two germline ends. CDR3 nucleotide sequence: TGTGCCAGCAGTGAAGAAGGGGTTAAATCTGAAGCTTTCTTT. Amino acids: CASSEEGVKSEAFF.

The chain employs TRBV9 and TRBJ1-2, with 8 bases identical to TRBD1. The V gene's germline CDR1 is SGDLS and CDR2 YYNGEE. Germline trimming cut 3 bases from V and 4 bases from J; bases unmatched to any gene: 2. This CDR3 spans 13 amino acids. The CDR3, as DNA: TGTGCCAGCAGCGCGGACAGGGTCTATGGCTACACCTTC. Its protein product is CASSADRVYGYTF.

The V and J genes are TRBV29-1 and TRBJ1-2; the match to TRBD1 covers 8 bases. CDR1 and CDR2 (germline): SQVTM, ANQGSEA. V gave up 3 bases and J gave up 7 bases; unmatched junction bases: 7. The CDR3 is 13 amino acids. CDR3 protein: CSVEWTGPAGYTF. The CDR3 nucleotides are TGCAGCGTTGAGTGGACAGGGCCGGCTGGCTACACCTTC.

The chain links TRBV6-5 to TRBJ1-4; the D gene is possibly TRBD1 (5 bases). Germline V gene lookup returns CDR1 MNHEY and CDR2 SVGAGI. This CDR3 spans 15 amino acids. V was cut by 6 bases and J by 0 bases, with 11 bases left in between. The CDR3 here is CASRKGTATNEKLFF. In nucleotides, the CDR3 is TGTGCCAGCAGGAAAGGGACTGCAACTAATGAAAAACTGTTTTTT.

The chain employs TRBV4-2 and TRBJ2-6; tentatively, D is TRBD2 (6 bases). The CDR3 consists of 18 residues. Trimming removed 1 base at V and 0 bases at J, with 13 bases between. Germline V gene data show CDR1 as LGHNA and CDR2 as YNFKEQ. The CDR3 is CASSQGGVTASGANVLTF. CDR3 nucleotides: TGTGCCAGCAGCCAAGGGGGGGTGACAGCCTCTGGGGCCAACGTCCTGACTTTC.

This clone was detected ten times or more. In the same sample, other DNA sequences code for this CDR3. The chain is built from TRBV4-1 and TRBJ1-5; D uncertain. The CDR3 consists of 14 residues. Trimming removed 0 bases at V and 0 bases at J, with 3 bases between. Per the germline V gene, CDR1 is MGHRA and CDR2 is YSYEKL. This chain's CDR3 is CASSQDFSNQPQHF. In nucleotides, the CDR3 is TGCGCCAGCAGCCAAGATTTTAGCAATCAGCCCCAGCATTTT.

This sequence joins TRBV18 and TRBJ1-1; no reliable D call. The CDR3 totals 14 residues. The V gene's germline CDR1 is KGHSH and CDR2 LQKENI. V lost 4 bases and J 3 bases, leaving 12 bases between the germline ends. The CDR3 reads CASSRLWEDTEAFF. The CDR3 DNA is TGTGCCAGCTCACGTCTCTGGGAGGACACTGAAGCTTTCTTT.

The chain joins TRBV6-1 to TRBJ1-5; 7 nucleotides match TRBD1. CDR1 is MNHNS, CDR2 SASEGT, per germline. The ends lost 10 bases at V and 1 base at J; junction bases unmatched: 7. The CDR3 is 14 residues long. The CDR3 DNA reads TGTGCCACTGAGACAGGGATAAGCAATCAGCCCCAGCATTTT. Encoded protein: CATETGISNQPQHF.

The chain links TRBV19 to TRBJ1-3; 9 bases are shared with TRBD1. V was clipped by 8 bases and J by 2 bases; unmatched bases: 4. Germline CDR1 LNHDA, CDR2 SQIVND (reference sequence). The CDR3 is 14 amino acids. The CDR3 DNA sequence: TGTGCCAGTGGTTGGACAGGGGCTGGAAACACCATATATTTT. Residues: CASGWTGAGNTIYF. The complete variable domain, with remaining parts taken from reference TRBV19 and TRBJ1-3, reads DGGITQSPKYLFRKEGQNVTLSCEQNLNHDAMYWYRQDPGQGLRLIYYSQIVNDFQKGDIAEGYSVSREKKESFPLTVTSAQKNPTAFYLCASGWTGAGNTIYFGEGSWLTVV.

The V gene is TRBV30, the J gene TRBJ2-7; D not certain. V was pared by 4 bases and J by 2 bases, with 9 bases between. The germline V gene has CDR1 GTSNPN and CDR2 SVGIG (reference sequence). The CDR3 is made up of 12 amino acids. The CDR3 DNA is TGTGCCTGGAAGGCAGGAGCCTACGAGCAGTACTTC. As protein: CAWKAGAYEQYF.

The chain is built from TRBV11-3 and TRBJ2-2; a possible D gene is TRBD2 (5 bases). The germline CDR1 and CDR2 sequences are SGHNT and YENEEA. V was cut by 5 bases and J by 6 bases, with 16 bases left in between. This CDR3 region has 15 residues. CDR3 protein: CASSPVASRPGELFF. Here the CDR3 DNA reads TGTGCCAGCAGCCCAGTGGCTAGCCGTCCCGGGGAGCTGTTTTTT. The variable domain in full, completed from reference TRBV11-3 and TRBJ2-2, reads EAGVVQSPRYKIIEKKQPVAFWCNPISGHNTLYWYLQNLGQGPELLIRYENEEAVDDSQLPKDRFSAERLKGVDSTLKIQPAELGDSAVYLCASSPVASRPGELFFGEGSRLTVL.

This chain uses TRBV2 with TRBJ2-3; 13 bases match TRBD2. The CDR3 covers 16 residues. V lost 5 bases to trimming and J lost 5 bases; unmatched junction nucleotides: 7. CDR1 is SNHLY and CDR2 is FYNNEI in the germline V gene. CDR3 sequence: CASSRLAGGLGDTQYF. In DNA form, the CDR3 reads TGTGCCAGCAGTCGACTAGCGGGAGGCTTGGGAGATACGCAGTATTTT.

V usage is TRBV18 and J usage is TRBJ2-7, with 9 bases aligning to TRBD2. There are 16 residues in the CDR3. Per the germline V gene, CDR1 is KGHSH and CDR2 is LQKENI. The J segment lost 3 bases and the V segment lost 4 bases, leaving 10 bases of the junction unmatched. DNA of the CDR3: TGTGCCAGCTCACGACCTGGACTAGCGCAAAACTACGAGCAGTACTTC. It codes for CASSRPGLAQNYEQYF.

This chain connects TRBV29-1 to TRBJ2-1; 8 bases line up with TRBD2. After removal of 1 base from V and 7 bases from J, the junction contained 6 bases not matched to a gene. Germline-derived CDR1 and CDR2 are SQVTM and ANQGSEA. This CDR3 is built from 14 residues. In DNA, the CDR3 is TGCAGCGTTGAAGGGACTAGCTACCGGAATGAGCAGTTCTTC. It specifies CSVEGTSYRNEQFF.

This clone was picked up a small number of times. The V and J genes are TRBV28 and TRBJ2-3; D is unresolved. The CDR3 has 13 amino acids. Germline V lookup: CDR1 MDHEN, CDR2 SYDVKM. The V end lost 2 bases, the J end lost 4 bases, and 7 bases lay between the germline ends. The CDR3 sequence: CASSLATSDTQYF. In nucleotides, the CDR3 is TGTGCCAGCAGTTTAGCTACCTCAGATACGCAGTATTTT. The full variable domain, its missing parts supplied by reference TRBV28 and TRBJ2-3, is DVKVTQSSRYLVKRTGEKVFLECVQDMDHENMFWYRQDPGLGLRLIYFSYDVKMKEKGDIPEGYSVSREKKERFSLILESASTNQTSMYLCASSLATSDTQYFGPGTRLTVL.

The genes are TRBV10-3 and TRBJ2-7; weak D call: TRBD1 (5 bases). Per the germline V gene, CDR1 is ENHRY and CDR2 is SYGVKD. V lost 4 bases, J lost 9 bases, and 19 bases lay in between. The CDR3 totals 14 residues. In DNA form, the CDR3 reads TGTGCCATCAGTGTCCCACCCGGCAGCACAGGGCAGTACTTC. It encodes CAISVPPGSTGQYF.

The chain combines TRBV9 with TRBJ2-2, with 11 bases lining up with TRBD2. This CDR3 region has 17 residues. Germline V lookup: CDR1 SGDLS, CDR2 YYNGEE. The ends lost 3 bases at V and 1 base at J; junction bases unmatched: 5. This CDR3 reads CASSGILAGVNTGELFF. The CDR3 coding sequence is TGTGCCAGCAGCGGTATACTAGCGGGGGTGAACACCGGGGAGCTGTTTTTT.

This chain connects TRBV5-1 to TRBJ2-7; 9 bases are shared with TRBD1. The CDR3 sequence is 14 residues long. The germline V gene has CDR1 SGHRS and CDR2 YFSETQ. Germline trimming cut 6 bases from V and 1 base from J; bases unmatched to any gene: 5. In DNA form, the CDR3 reads TGCGCCAGCAACACAGGGGGCTCGTCCTACGAGCAGTACTTC. This gives the protein CASNTGGSSYEQYF.

V usage is TRBV6-1 and J usage is TRBJ2-4, with 8 bases fitting TRBD1. Germline CDR1 reads MNHNS; CDR2 reads SASEGT. Germline trimming cut 6 bases from V and 4 bases from J; bases unmatched to any gene: 8. CDR3 length equals 15 residues. The CDR3 coding sequence is TGTGCCAGCAGAAACCCACAGGGGGGAAAAAACATTCAGTACTTC. Its protein product is CASRNPQGGKNIQYF.

The chain recombines TRBV4-2 with TRBJ2-7; 8 bases fit TRBD2. With V trimmed by 3 bases and J by 3 bases, 13 bases remained unmatched. CDR3 length: 17 residues. Germline lookup yields CDR1 LGHNA and CDR2 YNFKEQ. CDR3 nucleotide sequence: TGTGCCAGCAGCCAGACCCCCTCGGGACTAGTGGGCTACGAGCAGTACTTC. Translating gives CASSQTPSGLVGYEQYF.

The rearrangement links TRBV6-5 to TRBJ2-5; 8 nucleotides line up with TRBD2. Trimming removed 0 bases from V and 4 bases from J; junction bases left unmatched: 7. This CDR3 is 16 amino acids long. Germline CDR1 MNHEY, CDR2 SVGAGI. In nucleotides, the CDR3 is TGTGCCAGCAGTTACTCGGGACTAGGAGGCGGAGAGACCCAGTACTTC. The encoded protein is CASSYSGLGGGETQYF.

This clone was recorded a few times. The rearrangement links TRBV7-9 to TRBJ1-4, with 10 positions matching TRBD1. V lost 5 bases and J lost 6; bases outside the gene matches: 9. Germline loops: CDR1 SEHNR, CDR2 FQNEAQ (reference sequence). The CDR3 sequence is 16 residues long. The CDR3 region has the DNA TGTGCCAGCAGCCCTTGGGGGGGACAGGGGTATGAAAAACTGTTTTTT. This sequence encodes CASSPWGGQGYEKLFF.

The chain joins TRBV7-9 to TRBJ2-1; D might be TRBD2 (5 bases). The CDR3 runs 15 residues. Trimming left V 4 bases short and J 6 bases short, with 16 bases between. Looked up from germline, CDR1 is SEHNR and CDR2 is FQNEAQ (reference sequence). The CDR3 nucleotides read TGTGCCAGCAGCTCACAGACTAACCGAGGCAATGAGCAGTTCTTC. It codes for CASSSQTNRGNEQFF.

The chain employs TRBV4-2 and TRBJ1-4; no reliable D call. The germline V gene encodes CDR1 LGHNA and CDR2 YNFKEQ. Deletions cut 0 bases from V and 5 bases from J, with 13 bases between. This CDR3 region has 16 residues. The chain's CDR3 is CASSQDSGVKNEKLFF. CDR3 coding DNA: TGTGCCAGCAGCCAAGACTCGGGAGTTAAAAATGAAAAACTGTTTTTT.

The chain combines TRBV19 with TRBJ1-5; D is undetermined. This CDR3 comprises 13 residues. The germline CDR1 and CDR2 sequences are LNHDA and SQIVND (reference sequence). The germline V and J ends were trimmed by 2 bases and 4 bases, with 6 bases remaining between them. The CDR3 sequence is CASSISVNQPQHF. In nucleotides, the CDR3 is TGTGCCAGTAGTATATCGGTTAATCAGCCCCAGCATTTT.